The clone carrying this TCR beta chain was seen ten or more times. Its target is not known. This sample is part of a study of shared clonotypes between healthy human individuals. Findings and caveats of the study: Few donors limited the genetic and exposure-history diversity represented.

The repertoire was sequenced with immunoSEQ multiplex PCR; TCRdb's copy has only in-frame clones and lacks some. This table has around 500,000 clones, about 80% appearing once. V trimming: 5 bases; J trimming: 9 bases; junction bases outside the gene matches: 10. The germline V gene has CDR1 KGHSH and CDR2 LQKENI. The CDR3 sequence is 14 residues long. Sequenced input: PBMCs. The chain joins TRBV18 to TRBJ2-1; 7 bases map to TRBD1. This clonotype originated in a middle-aged woman in good health. Some clones in this sample may be carry-over from other donors' samples. DNA of the CDR3: TGTGCCAGCTCAGCTCTTGACAGGGAAGGTGAGCAGTTCTTC. It specifies CASSALDREGEQFF.